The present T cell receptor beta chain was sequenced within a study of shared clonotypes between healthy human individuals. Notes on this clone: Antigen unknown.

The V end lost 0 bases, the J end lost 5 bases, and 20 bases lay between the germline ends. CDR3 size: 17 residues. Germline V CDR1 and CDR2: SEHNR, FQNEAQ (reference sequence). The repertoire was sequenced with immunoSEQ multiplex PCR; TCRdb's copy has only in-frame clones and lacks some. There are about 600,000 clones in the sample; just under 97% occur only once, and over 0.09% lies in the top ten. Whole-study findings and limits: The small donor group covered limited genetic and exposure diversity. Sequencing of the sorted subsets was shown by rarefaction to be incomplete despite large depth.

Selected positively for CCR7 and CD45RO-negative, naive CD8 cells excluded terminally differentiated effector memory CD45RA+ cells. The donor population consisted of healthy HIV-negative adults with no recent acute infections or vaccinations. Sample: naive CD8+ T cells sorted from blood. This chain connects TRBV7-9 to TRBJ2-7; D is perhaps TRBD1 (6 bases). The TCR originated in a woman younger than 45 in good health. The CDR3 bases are TGTGCCAGCAGCTTAGCCTCCGAAACAGGGATAATGGACGAGCAGTACTTC. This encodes CASSLASETGIMDEQYF. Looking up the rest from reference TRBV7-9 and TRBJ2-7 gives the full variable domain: DTGVSQNPRHKITKRGQNVTFRCDPISEHNRLYWYRQTLGQGPEFLTYFQNEAQLEKSRLLSDRFSAERPKGSFSTLEIQRTEQGDSAMYLCASSLASETGIMDEQYFGPGTRLTVT.